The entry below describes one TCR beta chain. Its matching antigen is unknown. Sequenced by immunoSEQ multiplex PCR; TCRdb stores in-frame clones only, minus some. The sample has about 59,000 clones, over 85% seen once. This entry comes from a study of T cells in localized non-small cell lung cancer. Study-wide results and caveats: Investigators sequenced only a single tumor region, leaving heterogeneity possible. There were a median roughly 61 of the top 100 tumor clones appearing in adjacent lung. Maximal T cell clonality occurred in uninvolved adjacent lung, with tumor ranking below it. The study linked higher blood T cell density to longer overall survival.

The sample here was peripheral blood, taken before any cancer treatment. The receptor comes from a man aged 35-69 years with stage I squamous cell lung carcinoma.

The CDR3 here is CSVGTPGATEAFF. CDR3 coding DNA: TGCAGCGTTGGAACTCCAGGGGCTACTGAAGCTTTCTTT. The chain couples TRBV29-1 to TRBJ1-1; possible D gene TRBD1, 6 bases. CDR1 and CDR2 (germline): SQVTM, ANQGSEA. Trimming shortened V by 4 bases and J by 5 bases, and 14 bases separated the two germline ends. This CDR3 is built from 13 residues. The full variable domain, with the rest looked up from reference TRBV29-1 and TRBJ1-1, is SAVISQKPSRDICQRGTSLTIQCQVDSQVTMMFWYRQQPGQSLTLIATANQGSEATYESGFVIDKFPISRPNLTFSTLTVSNMSPEDSSIYLCSVGTPGATEAFFGQGTRLTVV.